This T cell receptor beta chain was recovered during a study of T-cell reconstitution after alpha-beta-depleted transplantation in children. This clonotype was recorded at least ten times. CDR1 SEHNR and CDR2 FQNEAQ come from the germline V gene (reference sequence). V lost 7 bases to trimming and J lost 10 bases, with 14 bases between them. The CDR3 has 12 amino acids. It was with unique molecular identifiers that the TCRbeta library was prepared. TCRdb reanalysed the PCR reads using MiXCR and keeps one entry per CDR3 protein. In the table there are 900,000 or so distinct CDR3 sequences, roughly 15% of which are singletons.

The material sequenced was PBMCs, mostly from graft donor cells, taken 360 days after TCRalphabeta/CD19-depleted stem cell transplant. This clonotype was sampled from a male patient aged 10 to 17 who had a stem cell transplant for acute lymphoblastic leukemia, so the T cells may come from the graft donor. This chain uses TRBV7-9 with TRBJ2-1; unclear D gene. This CDR3 reads CASTNYGGEQFF. The DNA for the CDR3 is TGTGCCAGCACCAATTATGGTGGGGAGCAGTTCTTC.